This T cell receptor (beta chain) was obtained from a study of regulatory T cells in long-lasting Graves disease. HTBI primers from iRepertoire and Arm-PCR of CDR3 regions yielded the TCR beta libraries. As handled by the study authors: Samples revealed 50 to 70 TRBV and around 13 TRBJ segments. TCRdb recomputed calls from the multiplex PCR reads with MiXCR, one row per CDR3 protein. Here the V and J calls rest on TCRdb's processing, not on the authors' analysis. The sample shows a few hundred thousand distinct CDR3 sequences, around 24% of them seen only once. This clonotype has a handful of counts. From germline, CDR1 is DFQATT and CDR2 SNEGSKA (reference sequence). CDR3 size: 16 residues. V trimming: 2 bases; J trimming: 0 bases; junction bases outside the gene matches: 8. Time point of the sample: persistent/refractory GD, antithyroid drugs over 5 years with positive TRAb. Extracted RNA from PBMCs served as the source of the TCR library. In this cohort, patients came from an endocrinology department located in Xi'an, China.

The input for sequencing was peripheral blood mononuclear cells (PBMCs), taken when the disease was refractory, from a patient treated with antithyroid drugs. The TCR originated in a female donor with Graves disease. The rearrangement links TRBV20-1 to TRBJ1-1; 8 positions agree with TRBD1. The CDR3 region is CSARQGAYLVNTEAFF. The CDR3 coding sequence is TGCAGTGCTAGACAGGGGGCATATTTGGTGAACACTGAAGCTTTCTTT.